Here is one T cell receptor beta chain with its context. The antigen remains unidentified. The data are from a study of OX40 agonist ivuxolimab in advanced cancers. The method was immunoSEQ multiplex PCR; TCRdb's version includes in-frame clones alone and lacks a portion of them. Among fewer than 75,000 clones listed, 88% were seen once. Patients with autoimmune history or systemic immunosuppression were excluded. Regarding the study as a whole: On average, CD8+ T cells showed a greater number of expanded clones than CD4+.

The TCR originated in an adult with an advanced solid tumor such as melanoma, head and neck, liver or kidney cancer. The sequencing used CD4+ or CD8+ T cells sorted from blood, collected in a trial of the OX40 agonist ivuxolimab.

CDR3 protein: CAIRPGTSVTSYEQYF. DNA of the CDR3: TGTGCCATCAGACCCGGGACTAGCGTGACTTCCTACGAGCAGTACTTC. The chain uses TRBV10-3 and TRBJ2-7; TRBD2 matches 10 bases. Germline CDR1 ENHRY, CDR2 SYGVKD. The ends lost 6 bases at V and 1 base at J; junction bases unmatched: 9. The CDR3 is made up of 16 amino acids.